These 14 T cell receptor beta chains originate from one sample sequenced in a study of shared clonotypes between healthy human individuals. Libraries were prepared by immunoSEQ multiplex PCR; TCRdb keeps only in-frame clonotypes and omits some of them. This sample has 2 million to 2.5 million clones; more than 90% occur once, and the top ten carry roughly 0.13%. Sequences were obtained from naive CD4+ T cells sorted from blood. Subset described: CD45RA+ positively selected. These receptor sequences come from a man aged 18 to 29 in good health.

The chain couples TRBV6-6 to TRBJ2-5, with 9 bases matching TRBD1. Germline V gene data show CDR1 as MNHNY and CDR2 as SVGAGI (reference sequence). The CDR3 length is 15 residues. Germline trimming cut 2 bases from V and 3 bases from J; bases unmatched to any gene: 4. CDR3 sequence reads: CASSYPGQGKETQYF. The CDR3 DNA reads TGTGCCAGCAGTTACCCCGGACAGGGGAAAGAGACCCAGTACTTC.

The V gene is TRBV5-4, the J gene TRBJ2-1; the match to TRBD2 covers 11 bases. Trimming removed 4 bases from V and 7 bases from J; junction bases left unmatched: 22. The CDR3 sequence is 20 residues long. Germline loops: CDR1 SGHNT, CDR2 YYREEE (reference sequence). The CDR3 region is CASSPGGLAVNSLPGNEQFF. The CDR3 DNA reads TGTGCCAGCAGCCCAGGGGGACTAGCGGTCAACTCTCTCCCGGGGAATGAGCAGTTCTTC.

The chain joins TRBV19 to TRBJ2-7; 9 bases are shared with TRBD2. Germline CDR1 LNHDA, CDR2 SQIVND (reference sequence). This CDR3 region has 14 residues. Germline trimming cut 5 bases from V and 4 bases from J; bases unmatched to any gene: 6. The CDR3 sequence is CASSQQRGVYEQYF. CDR3 nucleotide sequence: TGTGCCAGTAGTCAACAGCGGGGGGTTTACGAGCAGTACTTC.

The rearrangement joins TRBV10-3 to TRBJ2-3; D possibly corresponds to TRBD2 (6 bases). CDR3 length: 17 residues. CDR1 is ENHRY, CDR2 SYGVKD, per germline. V dropped 8 bases and J dropped 0 bases, with 21 bases sitting between them. The CDR3 nucleotides are TGTGCCATCTCCACGGAGGAGGGGTCCCCTAGCACAGATACGCAGTATTTT. Residues: CAISTEEGSPSTDTQYF.

This clone is a singleton in its sample. The chain joins TRBV11-2 to TRBJ1-2, with D unresolved. Trimming stripped 4 bases from V and 7 bases from J, with 13 bases between. CDR3 size: 13 residues. Per germline, CDR1 SGHAT and CDR2 FQNNGV. The CDR3 nucleotides read TGTGCCAGCAGCTCGGTTCAGAACGGTGGCTACACCTTC. As protein: CASSSVQNGGYTF.

This chain uses TRBV6-5 with TRBJ1-1; no reliable D call. The germline V gene has CDR1 MNHEY and CDR2 SVGAGI. Trimming pared 2 bases from V and 5 bases from J, leaving 9 bases between. This CDR3 region has 13 residues. The CDR3 spells CASSYGQRTEAFF. The CDR3 coding sequence is TGTGCCAGCAGTTACGGGCAGAGGACTGAAGCTTTCTTT.

The gene calls are TRBV2 and TRBJ2-5; D is perhaps TRBD1 or TRBD2 (6 bases each). CDR1 SNHLY and CDR2 FYNNEI come from the germline V gene. V was clipped by 4 bases and J by 5 bases, with 8 bases between them. This CDR3 has 12 residues. CDR3 coding DNA: TGTGCCAGCAGTGGGGGGGCGGAGACCCAGTACTTC. It specifies CASSGGAETQYF. The complete variable domain, with remaining parts taken from reference TRBV2 and TRBJ2-5, reads EPEVTQTPSHQVTQMGQEVILRCVPISNHLYFYWYRQILGQKVEFLVSFYNNEISEKSEIFDDQFSVERPDGSNFTLKIRSTKLEDSAMYFCASSGGAETQYFGPGTRLLVL.

The chain recombines TRBV29-1 with TRBJ2-7; TRBD1 agrees at 7 bases. The CDR3 has 13 amino acids. With V trimmed by 4 bases and J by 3 bases, 6 bases remained unmatched. Germline loops: CDR1 SQVTM, CDR2 ANQGSEA. The CDR3 nucleotides read TGCAGCGTTGTAGAGACAGGGAACTACGAGCAGTACTTC. As protein: CSVVETGNYEQYF.

This rearrangement joins TRBV28 to TRBJ1-2; possible D gene TRBD1, 5 bases. CDR1 MDHEN and CDR2 SYDVKM come from the germline V gene. V was clipped by 10 bases and J by 4 bases, with 16 bases between them. The CDR3 extends over 13 amino acids. The CDR3 is CATSRGAGYGYTF. The CDR3 DNA reads TGTGCCACCTCCCGAGGGGCCGGCTATGGCTACACCTTC.

CDR3 sequence reads: CASSPGQGGNTGELFF. Here the CDR3 DNA reads TGCGCCAGCAGCCCCGGACAGGGTGGCAACACCGGGGAGCTGTTTTTT. The chain carries TRBV5-1 and TRBJ2-2, with 8 bases lining up with TRBD1. The V segment lost 4 bases and the J segment 2 bases; nucleotides outside the gene matches: 7. Germline lookup yields CDR1 SGHRS and CDR2 YFSETQ. CDR3 length: 16 amino acids.

The chain combines TRBV28 with TRBJ1-6; no clear D gene. The ends were cut back, 7 bases at V and 7 bases at J, with 8 bases in the middle. Germline V gives CDR1 MDHEN, CDR2 SYDVKM. The CDR3 loop spans 12 amino acids. The CDR3 DNA reads TGTGCCAGCAATAGTGGGAATTCACCCCTCCACTTT. Translated, it gives CASNSGNSPLHF.

The chain recombines TRBV11-2 with TRBJ2-7; D possibly corresponds to TRBD1 (5 bases). The V end was cut by 1 base, the J end by 1 base, with 11 bases between. CDR3 length: 15 amino acids. The germline CDR1 and CDR2 sequences are SGHAT and FQNNGV. The chain's CDR3 is CASSLGFTGSYEQYF. For the CDR3, the DNA is TGTGCCAGCAGCTTAGGATTTACAGGTTCCTACGAGCAGTACTTC.

The chain uses TRBV11-2 and TRBJ2-7, with D maybe TRBD1 (5 bases). The CDR3 contains 16 residues. V lost 0 bases and J lost 6, with 18 bases in between. Germline CDR1 reads SGHAT; CDR2 reads FQNNGV. The CDR3 DNA sequence: TGTGCCAGCAGCTTAGATCTAGGGGCCCAACATTCCGAGCAGTACTTC. It specifies CASSLDLGAQHSEQYF.

The V gene is TRBV6-5, the J gene TRBJ1-5; D perhaps matches TRBD1 (5 bases). V lost 5 bases and J 7 bases, leaving 15 bases between the germline ends. The CDR3 contains 14 residues. Germline CDR1 is MNHEY and CDR2 is SVGAGI. The CDR3: CASSPGGMGQPQHF. The CDR3, as DNA: TGTGCCAGCAGTCCGGGGGGGATGGGCCAGCCCCAGCATTTT.